Below, 29 T cell receptor beta chains from the same sample are listed, as sequenced in a study of cytomegalovirus exposure and HLA in healthy donors. 13 Jbeta primers and 60 Vbeta primers were used for the PCR. Clones were sequenced by immunoSEQ multiplex PCR, and TCRdb holds only the in-frame ones, with some missing. The sample contains 200,000 or so clones, approximately 81% of which appear only once. Input material: PBMCs. The receptors stem from a man aged 25-40 years in good health and CMV-seronegative.

The chain couples TRBV4-3 to TRBJ1-4; 9 bases agree with TRBD1. Unmatched junction bases numbered 5, after V lost 4 bases and J lost 5 bases. Germline V gene sequence: CDR1 LGHNA, CDR2 YSLEER. This CDR3 contains 15 residues. The CDR3 sequence: CASSPTGTGNEKLFF. In DNA form, the CDR3 reads TGCGCCAGCAGCCCAACCGGGACAGGGAATGAAAAACTGTTTTTT.

The chain carries TRBV7-3 and TRBJ2-1; D perhaps matches TRBD1 (6 bases). V was clipped by 5 bases and J by 6 bases, with 14 bases between them. This CDR3 has 14 amino acids. The germline V gene encodes CDR1 SGHTA and CDR2 FQGTGA. The CDR3 reads CASSTTGTGNEQFF. CDR3 coding DNA: TGTGCCAGCAGCACTACAGGGACGGGCAATGAGCAGTTCTTC.

The chain recombines TRBV6-5 with TRBJ2-7; D is perhaps TRBD2 (5 bases). Trimming took off 9 bases at V and 1 base at J, with 10 bases between the two ends. The germline V gene encodes CDR1 MNHEY and CDR2 SVGAGI. The CDR3 covers 12 residues. This chain's CDR3 is CASYSGSYEQYF. As DNA, the CDR3 is TGTGCCAGTTATTCGGGGTCCTACGAGCAGTACTTC.

V and J are TRBV5-1 and TRBJ2-7, with D possibly matching TRBD1 (6 bases). V lost 2 bases to trimming and J lost 5 bases, with 17 bases between them. CDR1 and CDR2 (germline): SGHRS, YFSETQ. The length of the CDR3 is 15 residues. CDR3 sequence: CASSFFGGPRDEQYF. The CDR3 DNA reads TGCGCCAGCAGCTTTTTTGGGGGCCCAAGGGACGAGCAGTACTTC.

The J gene is TRBJ1-6, the V gene TRBV11-2, with D perhaps TRBD1 (5 bases). Per the germline V gene, CDR1 is SGHAT and CDR2 is FQNNGV. V lost 5 bases to trimming and J lost 4 bases, with 18 bases between them. CDR3 length: 17 residues. The DNA of the CDR3 is TGTGCCAGCAGCCCGACGGGGGGGTCTGGGTATAATTCACCCCTCCACTTT. Its translation is CASSPTGGSGYNSPLHF.

This clone was detected only a few times. This chain links TRBV2 with TRBJ1-5; 7 nucleotides line up with TRBD1. Germline assignment: CDR1 SNHLY and CDR2 FYNNEI. The CDR3 sequence is 16 residues long. The J segment lost 5 bases and the V segment lost 2 bases, leaving 9 bases of the junction unmatched. The CDR3 coding sequence is TGTGCCAGCAGTGAAATCGACAGGGTGAGGTATCAGCCCCAGCATTTT. Residues: CASSEIDRVRYQPQHF.

This chain uses TRBV27 with TRBJ2-1; 7 nucleotides match TRBD1. The J segment lost 6 bases and the V segment lost 8 bases, leaving 10 bases of the junction unmatched. The CDR3 is made up of 14 amino acids. Germline CDR1 MNHEY, CDR2 SMNVEV (reference sequence). Here the CDR3 reads CASSGQRAPNEQFF. CDR3 sequence (DNA): TGTGCCAGCTCGGGACAGCGCGCACCCAATGAGCAGTTCTTC.

This chain joins TRBV29-1 and TRBJ1-2; D possibly corresponds to TRBD1 (5 bases). The CDR3 totals 13 residues. Germline V gene data show CDR1 as SQVTM and CDR2 as ANQGSEA. Trimming removed 0 bases at V and 5 bases at J, with 10 bases between. CDR3: CSVEEEAGYGYTF. CDR3 nucleotides: TGCAGCGTTGAAGAGGAAGCAGGGTATGGCTACACCTTC. Based on the CDR3 plus reference TRBV29-1 and TRBJ1-2, the full variable domain is SAVISQKPSRDICQRGTSLTIQCQVDSQVTMMFWYRQQPGQSLTLIATANQGSEATYESGFVIDKFPISRPNLTFSTLTVSNMSPEDSSIYLCSVEEEAGYGYTFGSGTRLTVV.

This chain uses TRBV19 with TRBJ2-2, with 12 nucleotides matching TRBD1. CDR1 and CDR2 (germline): LNHDA, SQIVND (reference sequence). This CDR3 contains 17 residues. V shed 6 bases, J shed 3 bases, and the junction held 8 bases outside the gene matches. The CDR3 region is CASRMGQGAKYTGELFF. CDR3 sequence (DNA): TGTGCCAGTAGGATGGGACAGGGGGCAAAGTACACCGGGGAGCTGTTTTTT.

The chain recombines TRBV28 with TRBJ1-3, with 7 bases aligning to TRBD1. With 2 bases clipped from V and 3 bases from J, the junction kept 7 bases outside the gene matches. CDR3 length: 16 amino acids. In germline, CDR1 is MDHEN, CDR2 SYDVKM. CDR3 coding DNA: TGTGCCAGCAGTTTAATGATAGGGGGCGGTGGAAACACCATATATTTT. Translation: CASSLMIGGGGNTIYF.

The CDR3 nucleotides are TGTGCCACCAGCAGAGATAGGCTGGCAGGCTACGAGCAGTACTTC. Amino acids: CATSRDRLAGYEQYF. The V call is TRBV15, the J call TRBJ2-7; D is unresolved. Germline assignment: CDR1 LNHNV and CDR2 YYDKDF (reference sequence). The CDR3 extends over 15 amino acids. The V and J ends lost 0 bases and 3 bases respectively, with 12 bases between them.

This clone was counted once. The gene calls are TRBV6-5 and TRBJ1-5; 7 positions agree with TRBD1. The length of the CDR3 is 15 residues. V was clipped by 4 bases and J by 4 bases; unmatched bases: 7. Germline V gene sequence: CDR1 MNHEY, CDR2 SVGAGI. In DNA, the CDR3 is TGTGCCAGCAGTTTAACCGACAGGGTGAATCAGCCCCAGCATTTT. It is translated as CASSLTDRVNQPQHF.

The gene calls are TRBV5-6 and TRBJ2-7; possible D gene TRBD2, 5 bases. Germline V gene sequence: CDR1 SGHDT, CDR2 YYEEEE. The CDR3 is 13 amino acids. The germline V and J ends were trimmed by 0 bases and 6 bases, with 10 bases remaining between them. In DNA form, the CDR3 reads TGTGCCAGCAGCTTGGCCGCAGGAGGCGAGCAGTACTTC. Translated, it gives CASSLAAGGEQYF.

This clone turned up a few times. V usage is TRBV5-4 and J usage is TRBJ1-3, with TRBD1 as a possible D gene (6 bases). V gave up 3 bases and J gave up 4 bases, with 20 bases separating them. The germline V gene has CDR1 SGHNT and CDR2 YYREEE (reference sequence). This CDR3 spans 17 amino acids. The CDR3 sequence: CASSSRLGGASGNTIYF. CDR3 in DNA: TGTGCCAGCAGCTCCCGACTCGGGGGGGCGTCCGGAAACACCATATATTTT. Full variable domain (outside the CDR3, taken from reference TRBV5-4 and TRBJ1-3): ETGVTQSPTHLIKTRGQQVTLRCSSQSGHNTVSWYQQALGQGPQFIFQYYREEENGRGNFPPRFSGLQFPNYSSELNVNALELDDSALYLCASSSRLGGASGNTIYFGEGSWLTVV.

The chain couples TRBV6-1 to TRBJ1-5; D is perhaps TRBD1 (5 bases). The CDR3 has 14 residues. Trimming took 4 bases from V and 1 from J, leaving 8 bases between them. Germline CDR1 is MNHNS and CDR2 is SASEGT. The CDR3 DNA is TGTGCCAGCAGTGGGACACGAAGCAATCAGCCCCAGCATTTT. Translating it yields CASSGTRSNQPQHF.

The chain recombines TRBV1 with TRBJ2-2; the D call TRBD2 from the table was never checked on the DNA. TRBV1 is a listed pseudogene. The CDR3 runs 15 residues. The CDR3 region has the DNA TGCACCAGCAGCCAGGCTAGCGGGGGCACCGGGGAGCTGTTTTTT. Protein: CTSSQASGGTGELFF.

The chain combines TRBV6-5 with TRBJ2-3, with D uncertain. V lost 1 base to trimming and J lost 2 bases, with 10 bases between them. The CDR3 is 15 amino acids. Germline assignment: CDR1 MNHEY and CDR2 SVGAGI. The CDR3 is CASSYFPGPTDTQYF. Written as DNA, the CDR3 is TGTGCCAGCAGTTACTTTCCGGGTCCCACAGATACGCAGTATTTT.

V gene TRBV5-1 combines with J gene TRBJ2-3; 9 bases fit TRBD2. Germline V gene sequence: CDR1 SGHRS, CDR2 YFSETQ. CDR3 length equals 16 residues. The J segment lost 4 bases and the V segment lost 1 base, leaving 7 bases of the junction unmatched. The CDR3 region is CASSLRRGGAADTQYF. The CDR3 DNA follows: TGCGCCAGCAGCTTGAGGCGGGGGGGCGCAGCAGATACGCAGTATTTT.

The rearrangement joins TRBV4-3 to TRBJ2-5; TRBD2 is a possible D gene (5 bases). Germline values: CDR1 LGHNA, CDR2 YSLEER. Trimming cost V 0 bases and J 5 bases, with 10 bases left between them. The CDR3 consists of 14 residues. The CDR3 loop reads CASSQEERAETQYF. The CDR3 coding sequence is TGCGCCAGCAGCCAAGAGGAGAGGGCGGAGACCCAGTACTTC.

This chain connects TRBV9 to TRBJ2-2; D might be TRBD2 (5 bases). V was cut by 0 bases and J by 3 bases, with 15 bases left in between. Germline CDR1 SGDLS, CDR2 YYNGEE. The CDR3 spans 17 residues. CDR3 protein: CASSVEAPPRDTGELFF. For the CDR3, the DNA is TGTGCCAGCAGCGTAGAGGCTCCTCCGCGGGACACCGGGGAGCTGTTTTTT.

A remark on this clone: At one end the junction does not follow the germline gene, possibly because of a read error. The V call is TRBV5-1, the J call TRBJ1-1; D perhaps matches TRBD1 (5 bases). Germline V gene lookup returns CDR1 SGHRS and CDR2 YFSETQ. There are 18 residues in the CDR3. The DNA of the CDR3 is TGCGCCGGCAGCTTGGACCCCAGGGTTGAGGTTATGAACACTGAAGCTTTCTTT. Its protein is CAGSLDPRVEVMNTEAFF.

This clone appeared a single time. The chain has TRBV15 and TRBJ1-4, with 7 bases matching TRBD1. There are 16 residues in the CDR3. Germline V lookup: CDR1 LNHNV, CDR2 YYDKDF (reference sequence). V dropped 2 bases and J dropped 4; count of bases not matched to a gene: 7. CDR3: CATSRLRGSGNEKLFF. In DNA, the CDR3 is TGTGCCACCAGCAGACTCAGGGGGTCGGGTAATGAAAAACTGTTTTTT.

The chain combines TRBV7-3 with TRBJ1-1, with D possibly being TRBD1 (5 bases). V shed 0 bases and J shed 8 bases, with 13 bases lying between them. The germline V gene has CDR1 SGHTA and CDR2 FQGTGA. The CDR3 extends over 14 amino acids. CDR3 nucleotides: TGTGCCAGCAGCTTAACTTCTCAGTCAGGGGAAGCTTTCTTT. It yields the protein CASSLTSQSGEAFF.

The rearrangement uses TRBV19 and TRBJ2-5; TRBD1 matches at 11 bases. Per the germline V gene, CDR1 is LNHDA and CDR2 is SQIVND (reference sequence). With 4 bases clipped from V and 5 bases from J, the junction kept 3 bases outside the gene matches. CDR3 length: 14 amino acids. The CDR3 DNA sequence: TGTGCCAGTAGTAGGACAGGGGGCGGGGAGACCCAGTACTTC. Its translation: CASSRTGGGETQYF.

V gene TRBV28 combines with J gene TRBJ2-7; 9 bases fit TRBD2. Germline values: CDR1 MDHEN, CDR2 SYDVKM. V lost 2 bases to trimming and J lost 0 bases; unmatched junction nucleotides: 5. This CDR3 is built from 16 residues. The CDR3 sequence: CASSLNPSGDSYEQYF. The CDR3 bases are TGTGCCAGCAGTTTAAACCCTAGCGGGGACTCCTACGAGCAGTACTTC. The variable domain in full, completed from reference TRBV28 and TRBJ2-7, reads DVKVTQSSRYLVKRTGEKVFLECVQDMDHENMFWYRQDPGLGLRLIYFSYDVKMKEKGDIPEGYSVSREKKERFSLILESASTNQTSMYLCASSLNPSGDSYEQYFGPGTRLTVT.

The genes are TRBV5-1 and TRBJ2-7; D unclear. Deletions cut 4 bases from V and 6 bases from J, with 17 bases between. Germline CDR1 SGHRS, CDR2 YFSETQ. This CDR3 contains 14 residues. CDR3 residues: CASSDLLRFGEQYF. As DNA, the CDR3 is TGCGCCAGCAGCGATTTACTGCGGTTCGGCGAGCAGTACTTC.

The chain recombines TRBV5-1 with TRBJ1-1; no definite D call. Germline-derived CDR1 and CDR2 are SGHRS and YFSETQ. The V gene lost 0 bases and the J gene lost 1 base, with 7 bases spanning the gap. This CDR3 spans 14 amino acids. The CDR3, as DNA: TGCGCCAGCAGCTTGGTACCGGGGAACACTGAAGCTTTCTTT. Its protein product is CASSLVPGNTEAFF.

The chain recombines TRBV7-9 with TRBJ2-7; a possible D gene is TRBD1 (5 bases). V lost 5 bases and J lost 5, with 13 bases in between. This CDR3 contains 13 residues. CDR1 and CDR2 (germline): SEHNR, FQNEAQ (reference sequence). CDR3 sequence (DNA): TGTGCCAGCAGCCGGAATATAGGGGACGAGCAGTACTTC. Residues: CASSRNIGDEQYF.

As concerns this clone: At one of its ends the junction is not consistent with the germline gene, which may arise from a read error. V gene TRBV28 combines with J gene TRBJ2-6; possible D gene TRBD1, 6 bases. Germline values: CDR1 MDHEN, CDR2 SYDVKM. The CDR3 loop spans 16 amino acids. The CDR3 nucleotides are TGTGCCAGCTCATTACTTGACAGGACTGGGGCCAGCGTCCTGACTTTC. As protein: CASSLLDRTGASVLTF.